These 21 T cell receptor beta chains were all obtained from the same sample, sequenced in a study of identical twins. TCRdb fed the 5' RACE reads into MiXCR, producing one record per CDR3 protein. Of about 150,000 distinct CDR3 sequences detected, roughly 3.5% appear once; the ten largest clones hold 8.1%. The source material was memory T cells sorted from blood. Receptor source: a man between 18 and 35 years old in good health.

This clonotype has at least ten counts. The chain links TRBV28 to TRBJ2-4, with TRBD2 identical over 10 bases. The CDR3 runs to 17 residues. V gave up 5 bases and J gave up 1 base; unmatched junction bases: 8. Germline V CDR1 and CDR2: MDHEN, SYDVKM. The CDR3 region is CASSETSGLGAKNIQYF. The CDR3 nucleotides read TGTGCCAGCAGTGAGACTAGCGGGCTTGGGGCCAAAAACATTCAGTACTTC.

On this clonotype itself: A much more abundant neighbour one base away suggests this may be a read error. The CDR3: CSVEGVFGYEQYF. The CDR3, as DNA: TGCAGCGTTGAAGGTGTTTTCGGATACGAGCAGTACTTC. This chain links TRBV29-1 with TRBJ2-7; D is uncertain. The CDR3 has 13 amino acids. V was pared by 1 base and J by 4 bases, with 11 bases between. Germline-derived CDR1 and CDR2 are SQVTM and ANQGSEA.

This clonotype was counted ten times or more. The chain has TRBV2 and TRBJ2-1; D gene unclear. V lost 2 bases to trimming and J lost 6 bases, with 11 bases between them. In germline, CDR1 is SNHLY, CDR2 FYNNEI. The CDR3 extends over 14 amino acids. CDR3 protein: CASSEWYSSNEQFF. The DNA for the CDR3 is TGTGCCAGCAGTGAATGGTATTCGAGCAATGAGCAGTTCTTC.

This clonotype was recorded at least ten times. This chain uses TRBV28 with TRBJ1-6; D remains ambiguous. The V end was cut by 6 bases, the J end by 0 bases, with 12 bases between. CDR3 length: 16 amino acids. The germline V gene has CDR1 MDHEN and CDR2 SYDVKM. CDR3 sequence reads: CASRSAELSYNSPLHF. CDR3 bases: TGTGCCAGCAGAAGCGCGGAGCTCTCCTATAATTCACCCCTCCACTTT.

This clonotype was detected many times. The rearrangement joins TRBV12-3 or TRBV12-4 to TRBJ2-7, with no clear D. The V gene lost 5 bases and the J gene lost 7 bases, with 12 bases spanning the gap. The CDR3 length is 12 residues. This CDR3 reads CASSPNVGEQYF. The CDR3 DNA reads TGTGCCAGCAGTCCCAATGTCGGGGAGCAGTACTTC.

This clonotype was recorded at least ten times. The chain combines TRBV6-1 with TRBJ2-1; the D gene is possibly TRBD2 (6 bases). The CDR3 totals 14 residues. CDR1 is MNHNS and CDR2 is SASEGT in the germline V gene. V gave up 7 bases and J gave up 5 bases, with 15 bases separating them. This chain's CDR3 is CASNPGGSNNEQFF. For the CDR3, the DNA is TGTGCCAGCAACCCTGGAGGGAGTAACAATGAGCAGTTCTTC.

This sequence joins TRBV7-6 and TRBJ1-1; possibly TRBD1 for D (5 bases). Germline V lookup: CDR1 SGHVS, CDR2 FNYEAQ. The CDR3 spans 16 residues. The V end lost 5 bases, the J end lost 6 bases, and 22 bases lay between the germline ends. The CDR3: CASSPIPRAAGAEAFF. The CDR3 nucleotides are TGTGCCAGCAGCCCCATACCCCGGGCCGCGGGGGCTGAAGCTTTCTTT.

There are many counts of this clonotype. The chain recombines TRBV20-1 with TRBJ2-1; possibly TRBD2 for D (5 bases). The CDR3 totals 16 residues. The germline gives CDR1 DFQATT, CDR2 SNEGSKA (reference sequence). V was cut by 2 bases and J by 0 bases, with 14 bases left in between. The CDR3 reads CSARSRRDRSYNEQFF. CDR3 in DNA: TGCAGTGCTAGATCCAGACGGGATCGCTCCTACAATGAGCAGTTCTTC.

This clonotype was counted ten times or more. The rearrangement uses TRBV27 and TRBJ2-2; the D gene is possibly TRBD2 (5 bases). CDR1 is MNHEY and CDR2 is SMNVEV in the germline V gene (reference sequence). V was shortened by 4 bases and J by 1 base, with 7 bases between the two germline ends. The CDR3 runs 14 residues. The CDR3 is CASSYGKNTGELFF. In DNA, the CDR3 is TGTGCCAGCAGTTACGGGAAGAACACCGGGGAGCTGTTTTTT.

This clonotype was counted a few times. The chain is built from TRBV7-2 and TRBJ2-7; TRBD2 matches 8 bases. V shed 1 base, J shed 4 bases, and the junction held 9 bases outside the gene matches. Germline CDR1 and CDR2: SGHTA and FQGNSA. This CDR3 contains 16 residues. The CDR3 protein is CASSLGGGGPVYEQYF. The CDR3 bases are TGTGCCAGCAGCTTAGGGGGCGGGGGGCCCGTATACGAGCAGTACTTC.

This clonotype was detected ten times or more. The chain carries TRBV12-3 or TRBV12-4 and TRBJ1-1; the D gene is possibly TRBD1 (5 bases). The CDR3 contains 14 residues. Trimming cost V 3 bases and J 2 bases, with 10 bases left between them. CDR3 protein: CASSLAGPNTEAFF. CDR3 in DNA: TGTGCCAGCAGTTTGGCAGGGCCTAACACTGAAGCTTTCTTT.

There are many counts of this clonotype. This CDR3 is CASSPLGNEQYF. The DNA for the CDR3 is TGTGCCAGCTCACCGCTGGGGAACGAGCAGTACTTC. V usage is TRBV18 and J usage is TRBJ2-7, with unresolved D. V gave up 3 bases and J gave up 5 bases, with 8 bases separating them. Looked up from germline, CDR1 is KGHSH and CDR2 is LQKENI. CDR3 size: 12 residues.

In its sample, this clonotype was seen a few times. V gene TRBV25-1 combines with J gene TRBJ2-1; D is possibly TRBD2 (6 bases). V shed 3 bases and J shed 7 bases, with 13 bases lying between them. Germline lookup yields CDR1 MGHDK and CDR2 SYGVNS. The CDR3 totals 14 residues. CDR3 region: CASSEPLAANEQFF. Here the CDR3 DNA reads TGTGCCAGCAGTGAGCCCTTAGCGGCAAATGAGCAGTTCTTC.

This clonotype was detected ten times or more. The V call is TRBV20-1, the J call TRBJ2-5; no definite D call. The CDR3 consists of 12 residues. V gave up 2 bases and J gave up 1 base, with 5 bases separating them. Germline loops: CDR1 DFQATT, CDR2 SNEGSKA (reference sequence). For the CDR3, the DNA is TGCAGTGCTAGAACGCTCCAAGAGACCCAGTACTTC. Its protein is CSARTLQETQYF.

This clonotype was seen repeatedly, ten times or more. The rearrangement links TRBV20-1 to TRBJ2-5, with no clear D. V lost 0 bases and J 5 bases, leaving 10 bases between the germline ends. CDR3 length: 13 amino acids. Germline V gene data show CDR1 as DFQATT and CDR2 as SNEGSKA (reference sequence). The CDR3 sequence is CSARDERKETQYF. CDR3 DNA: TGCAGTGCTAGAGATGAGAGGAAGGAGACCCAGTACTTC.

This clonotype was picked up many times. This rearrangement joins TRBV6-1 to TRBJ2-1; 11 bases agree with TRBD2. The CDR3 is 15 amino acids. J gave up 13 bases and V 6 bases, and 14 bases lay outside the gene matches. CDR1 MNHNS and CDR2 SASEGT come from the germline V gene. CDR3 DNA: TGTGCCAGCAGGCCCTACCTAGCGGGGGGAATGGGACAGTTCTTC. It specifies CASRPYLAGGMGQFF.

This clonotype was recorded at least ten times. The chain's CDR3 is CASRGTSGRRKANYNEQFF. In nucleotides, the CDR3 is TGTGCCAGCAGGGGGACTAGCGGGAGGAGGAAGGCCAATTACAATGAGCAGTTCTTC. This chain links TRBV28 with TRBJ2-1; 15 positions match TRBD2. The V gene end was trimmed by 6 bases and the J gene end by 4 bases; junction bases not matched to a gene: 13. This CDR3 comprises 19 residues. Germline lookup yields CDR1 MDHEN and CDR2 SYDVKM.

This clonotype was counted many times. The chain employs TRBV5-1 and TRBJ1-1; a possible D gene is TRBD1 (6 bases). Germline CDR1 SGHRS, CDR2 YFSETQ. The CDR3 covers 14 residues. V lost 8 bases and J 7 bases, leaving 21 bases between the germline ends. CDR3 DNA sequence: TGCGCCAGTAACCCCTCGGGGGCAACGGGTGAAGCTTTCTTT. This encodes CASNPSGATGEAFF.

This clonotype has at least ten counts. The rearrangement uses TRBV19 and TRBJ1-1; the D gene is possibly TRBD1 (6 bases). V was clipped by 7 bases and J by 4 bases, with 16 bases between them. The CDR3 runs to 14 residues. The V gene's germline CDR1 is LNHDA and CDR2 SQIVND (reference sequence). In DNA, the CDR3 is TGTGCCAGTACAGGGGCCTGGAGGGCCACTGAAGCTTTCTTT. Translated, it gives CASTGAWRATEAFF.

This clonotype was recorded at least ten times. This chain links TRBV20-1 with TRBJ2-1; a possible D gene is TRBD1 (5 bases). The CDR3 runs to 14 residues. Per the germline V gene, CDR1 is DFQATT and CDR2 is SNEGSKA (reference sequence). The V and J ends lost 6 bases and 3 bases respectively, with 15 bases between them. CDR3 loop: CSAPKGNSYNEQFF. The CDR3 nucleotides are TGCAGTGCCCCTAAGGGGAATAGCTACAATGAGCAGTTCTTC.

There are many counts of this clonotype. The V gene is TRBV20-1, the J gene TRBJ2-7; 7 nucleotides line up with TRBD1. Germline values: CDR1 DFQATT, CDR2 SNEGSKA (reference sequence). The CDR3 is 12 residues long. Trimming at V came to 6 bases and at J to 5 bases, leaving 7 bases not matched to a gene. Here the CDR3 reads CSARTGVHEQYF. For the CDR3, the DNA is TGCAGTGCCCGGACAGGCGTCCACGAGCAGTACTTC.